This record looks at one T cell receptor (beta chain) sequence and its context. This sample stems from a study of blood T cell repertoires in COVID-19. Study summary: COVID-19 samples, acute and convalescent, were from the United States, Italy and Spain. The analysed material was cDNA or gDNA that came from T cells, B-cell-depleted T cells, or PBMCs.

The CDR3 sequence is 11 residues long. Between the trimmed V and J ends, which lost 5 bases and 4 bases, there was a span of 6 bases. CDR1 is SEHNR and CDR2 is FQNEAQ in the germline V gene (reference sequence). Study processing details: The assay estimated nucleated cells by amplifying reference gene primers. The protocol was immunoSEQ multiplex PCR, while the TCRdb copy is restricted to in-frame clones and leaves out a portion. V and J calls and clone size are as listed in that table; D and trimming were resolved from the DNA. The sample has some 100,000 clones; over 85% are singletons. The rearrangement links TRBV7-9 to TRBJ2-7; D unclear. The sequence came from a man in his 70s with acute or convalescent COVID-19. The sample consisted of peripheral blood. The CDR3 is CASSHQYEQYF. The CDR3 coding sequence is TGTGCCAGCAGCCATCAGTACGAGCAGTACTTC.